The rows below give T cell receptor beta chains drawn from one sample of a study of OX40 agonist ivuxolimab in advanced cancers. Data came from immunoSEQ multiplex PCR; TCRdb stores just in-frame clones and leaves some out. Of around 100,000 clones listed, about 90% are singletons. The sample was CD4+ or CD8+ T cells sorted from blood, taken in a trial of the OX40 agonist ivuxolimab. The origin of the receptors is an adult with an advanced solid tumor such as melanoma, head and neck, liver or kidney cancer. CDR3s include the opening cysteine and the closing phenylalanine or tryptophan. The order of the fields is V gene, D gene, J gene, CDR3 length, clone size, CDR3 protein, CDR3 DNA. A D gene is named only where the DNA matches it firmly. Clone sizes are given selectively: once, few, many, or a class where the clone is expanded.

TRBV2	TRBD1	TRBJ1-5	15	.	CASSSGTGGSQPQHF	TGTGCCAGCAGCTCCGGGACAGGGGGCAGTCAGCCCCAGCATTTT
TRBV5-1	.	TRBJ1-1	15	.	CASSLTLGPNTEAFF	TGCGCCAGCAGCTTAACCCTCGGCCCGAACACTGAAGCTTTCTTT
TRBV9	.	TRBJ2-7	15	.	CASSVDWDISYEQYF	TGTGCCAGCAGCGTAGATTGGGACATTTCCTACGAGCAGTACTTC
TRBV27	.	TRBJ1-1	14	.	CASSRRGGDTEAFF	TGTGCCAGCAGTAGAAGGGGGGGGGACACTGAAGCTTTCTTT
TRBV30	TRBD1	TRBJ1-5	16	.	CAWSAPGQGFNQPQHF	TGTGCCTGGAGTGCACCGGGACAGGGATTCAATCAGCCCCAGCATTTT
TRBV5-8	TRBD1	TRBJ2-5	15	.	CASSFGTGAQETQYF	TGTGCCAGCAGCTTCGGGACAGGGGCCCAAGAGACCCAGTACTTC
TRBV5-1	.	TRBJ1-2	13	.	CASSPEGNYGYTF	TGCGCCAGCAGCCCGGAGGGTAACTATGGCTACACCTTC
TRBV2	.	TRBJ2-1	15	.	CASKWPGVLGNEQFF	TGTGCCAGCAAGTGGCCGGGAGTATTGGGCAATGAGCAGTTCTTC
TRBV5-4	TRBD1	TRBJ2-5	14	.	CASSVQGVQETQYF	TGTGCCAGCAGCGTCCAGGGGGTCCAAGAGACCCAGTACTTC
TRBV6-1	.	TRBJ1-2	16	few	CASSGGGGPGIYGYTF	TGTGCCAGCAGTGGTGGGGGAGGTCCGGGGATCTATGGCTACACCTTC
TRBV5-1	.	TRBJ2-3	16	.	CASSLEGRTITDTQYF	TGCGCCAGCAGCTTGGAGGGCCGAACGATCACAGATACGCAGTATTTT
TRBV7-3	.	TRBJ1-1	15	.	CASSLNGWANTEAFF	TGTGCCAGCAGCTTAAATGGGTGGGCGAACACTGAAGCTTTCTTT
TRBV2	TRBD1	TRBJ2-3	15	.	CASRADRGQTDTQYF	TGTGCCAGCAGGGCGGACAGGGGGCAAACAGATACGCAGTATTTT
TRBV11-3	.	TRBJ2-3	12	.	CASSRPGDTQYF	TGTGCCAGCAGCCGACCCGGCGATACGCAGTATTTT
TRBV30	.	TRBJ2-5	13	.	CAWDTGTRETQYF	TGTGCCTGGGATACAGGGACCCGGGAGACCCAGTACTTC
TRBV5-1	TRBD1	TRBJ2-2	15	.	CASRSWTGQAGELFF	TGCGCCAGCAGATCCTGGACAGGCCAAGCCGGGGAGCTGTTTTTT
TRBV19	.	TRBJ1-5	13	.	CASSGQFNQPQHF	TGTGCCAGTAGTGGACAGTTCAATCAGCCCCAGCATTTT
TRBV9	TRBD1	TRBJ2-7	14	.	CASSAGTGGWGQYF	TGTGCCAGCAGCGCCGGGACAGGGGGCTGGGGGCAGTACTTC
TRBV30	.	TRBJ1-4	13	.	CAWRRASTEKLFF	TGTGCCTGGAGGAGGGCGAGTACGGAGAAACTGTTTTTT
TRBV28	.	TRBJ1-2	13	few	CASVTGPRDGYTF	TGTGCCAGCGTCACCGGGCCCAGGGATGGCTACACCTTC
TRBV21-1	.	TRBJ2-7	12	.	CGNRDWDLKQYF	TGTGGTAACCGGGACTGGGACCTTAAGCAGTACTTC
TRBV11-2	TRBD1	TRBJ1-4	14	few	CASSLDRVAEKLFF	TGTGCCAGCAGCCTCGACAGGGTGGCTGAAAAACTGTTTTTT
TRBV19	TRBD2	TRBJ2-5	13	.	CASTYASGETQYF	TGTGCCAGTACCTACGCTAGCGGAGAGACCCAGTACTTC
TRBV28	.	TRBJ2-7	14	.	CASSLTRAAYEQYF	TGTGCCAGCAGTTTAACCCGGGCAGCATACGAGCAGTACTTC
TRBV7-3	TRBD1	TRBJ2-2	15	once	CASSGGTGDSGELFF	TGTGCCAGCAGCGGAGGGACAGGGGATTCCGGGGAGCTGTTTTTT
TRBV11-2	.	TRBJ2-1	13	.	CASTMTGFNEQFF	TGTGCCAGCACCATGACGGGCTTCAATGAGCAGTTCTTC
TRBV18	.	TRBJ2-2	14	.	CASSPFTGPGELFF	TGTGCCAGCTCACCGTTTACGGGGCCCGGGGAGCTGTTTTTT
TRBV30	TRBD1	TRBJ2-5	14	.	CAWSRGQLQETQYF	TGTGCCTGGAGTAGGGGACAGCTTCAAGAGACCCAGTACTTC
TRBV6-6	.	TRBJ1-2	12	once	CAVHRGRDGYTF	TGTGCCGTCCACCGGGGGAGAGATGGCTACACCTTC
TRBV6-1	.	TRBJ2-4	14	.	CASSERRRGNIQYF	TGTGCCAGCAGTGAACGTCGTAGGGGAAACATTCAGTACTTC
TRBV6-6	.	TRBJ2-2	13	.	CATAGLAAGELFF	TGTGCCACCGCCGGGCTAGCTGCCGGGGAGCTGTTTTTT
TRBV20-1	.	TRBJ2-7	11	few	CSVPRPYEQYF	TGCAGTGTCCCACGCCCCTACGAGCAGTACTTC
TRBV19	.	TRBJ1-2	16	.	CASSIDVASLDYGYTF	TGTGCCAGTAGTATAGATGTGGCGAGCCTTGACTATGGCTACACCTTC
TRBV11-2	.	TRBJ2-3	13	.	CASSLSSGDTQYF	TGTGCCAGCAGCCTATCAAGCGGGGATACGCAGTATTTT
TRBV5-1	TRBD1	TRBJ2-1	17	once	CASSKSLGTAQGNEQFF	TGCGCCAGCAGCAAGAGCTTAGGGACAGCCCAAGGTAATGAGCAGTTCTTC
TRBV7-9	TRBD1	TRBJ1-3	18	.	CASSLGTGTGGSGNTIYF	TGTGCCAGCAGCTTAGGAACGGGGACAGGGGGCTCTGGAAACACCATATATTTT
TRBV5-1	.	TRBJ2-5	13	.	CASSLGGGETQYF	TGCGCCAGCAGCTTAGGAGGGGGAGAGACCCAGTACTTC
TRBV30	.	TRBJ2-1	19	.	CAWSLWASVTKSSYNEQFF	TGTGCCTGGAGTCTTTGGGCTAGCGTTACGAAAAGCTCCTACAATGAGCAGTTCTTC
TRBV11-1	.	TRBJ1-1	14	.	CASRKVDGSTEAFF	TGTGCCAGCAGAAAGGTCGACGGATCCACTGAAGCTTTCTTT
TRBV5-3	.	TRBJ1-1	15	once	CARSLRTVRNTEAFF	TGTGCCAGAAGCCTGCGGACAGTCCGGAACACTGAAGCTTTCTTT